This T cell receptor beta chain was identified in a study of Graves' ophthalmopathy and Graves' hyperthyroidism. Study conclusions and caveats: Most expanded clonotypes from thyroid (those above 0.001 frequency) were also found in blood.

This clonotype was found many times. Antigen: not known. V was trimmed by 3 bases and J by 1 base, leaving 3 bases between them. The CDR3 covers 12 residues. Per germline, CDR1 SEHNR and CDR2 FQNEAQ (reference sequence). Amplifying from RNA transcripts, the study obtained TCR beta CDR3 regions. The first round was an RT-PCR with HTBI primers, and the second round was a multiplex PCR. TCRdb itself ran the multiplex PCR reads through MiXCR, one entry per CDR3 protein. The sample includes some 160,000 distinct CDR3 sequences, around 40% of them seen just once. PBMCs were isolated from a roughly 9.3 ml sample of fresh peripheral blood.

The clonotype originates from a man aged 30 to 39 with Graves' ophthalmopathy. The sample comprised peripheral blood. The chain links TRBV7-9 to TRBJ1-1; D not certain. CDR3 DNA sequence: TGTGCCAGCAGCTTGGAGAACACTGAAGCTTTCTTT. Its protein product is CASSLENTEAFF.